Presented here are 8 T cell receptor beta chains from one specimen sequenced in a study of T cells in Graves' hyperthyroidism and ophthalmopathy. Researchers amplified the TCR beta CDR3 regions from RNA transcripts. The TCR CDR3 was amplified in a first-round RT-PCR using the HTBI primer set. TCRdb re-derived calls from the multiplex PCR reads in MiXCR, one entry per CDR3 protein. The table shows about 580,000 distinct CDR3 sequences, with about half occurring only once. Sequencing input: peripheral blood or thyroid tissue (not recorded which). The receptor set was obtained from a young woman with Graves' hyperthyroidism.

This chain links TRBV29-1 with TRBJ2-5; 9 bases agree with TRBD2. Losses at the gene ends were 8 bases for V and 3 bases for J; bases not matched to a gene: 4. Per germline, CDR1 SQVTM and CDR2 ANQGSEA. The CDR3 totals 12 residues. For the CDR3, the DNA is TGCAGCAGTATAGCGGGAGAAGAGACCCAGTACTTC. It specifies CSSIAGEETQYF.

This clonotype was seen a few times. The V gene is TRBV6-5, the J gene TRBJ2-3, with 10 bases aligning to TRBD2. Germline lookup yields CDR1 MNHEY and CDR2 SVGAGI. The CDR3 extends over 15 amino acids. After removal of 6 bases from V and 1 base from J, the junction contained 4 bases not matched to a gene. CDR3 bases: TGTGCCAGCAGCAATGGACTAGCGGGCACAGATACGCAGTATTTT. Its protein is CASSNGLAGTDTQYF.

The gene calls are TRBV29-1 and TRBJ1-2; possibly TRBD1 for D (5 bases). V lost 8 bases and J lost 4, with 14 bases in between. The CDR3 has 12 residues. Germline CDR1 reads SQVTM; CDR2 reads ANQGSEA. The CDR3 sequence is CSSPGSTYGYTF. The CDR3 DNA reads TGCAGCTCTCCAGGGAGCACCTATGGCTACACCTTC.

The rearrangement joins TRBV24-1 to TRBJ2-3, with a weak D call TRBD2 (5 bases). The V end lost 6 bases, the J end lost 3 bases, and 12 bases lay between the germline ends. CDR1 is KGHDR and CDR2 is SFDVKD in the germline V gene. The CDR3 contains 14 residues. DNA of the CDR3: TGTGCCACCAGTTGGGGAAGCGGAACAGATACGCAGTATTTT. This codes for CATSWGSGTDTQYF.

CDR3 bases: TGCAGCGTGCAGGCGAACACTGAAGCTTTCTTT. As protein: CSVQANTEAFF. This chain uses TRBV29-1 with TRBJ1-1, with D unclear. The CDR3 is made up of 11 amino acids. Deletions cut 6 bases from V and 1 base from J, with 6 bases between. CDR1 and CDR2 (germline): SQVTM, ANQGSEA.

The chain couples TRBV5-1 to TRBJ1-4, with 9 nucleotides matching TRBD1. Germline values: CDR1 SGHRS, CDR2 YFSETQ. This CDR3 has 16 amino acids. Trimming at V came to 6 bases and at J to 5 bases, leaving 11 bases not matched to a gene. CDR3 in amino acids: CASTTDTGGVNEKLFF. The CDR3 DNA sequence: TGCGCCAGCACCACCGACACAGGGGGCGTAAATGAAAAACTGTTTTTT. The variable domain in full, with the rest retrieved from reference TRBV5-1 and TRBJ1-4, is KAGVTQTPRYLIKTRGQQVTLSCSPISGHRSVSWYQQTPGQGLQFLFEYFSETQRNKGNFPGRFSGRQFSNSRSEMNVSTLELGDSALYLCASTTDTGGVNEKLFFGSGTQLSVL.

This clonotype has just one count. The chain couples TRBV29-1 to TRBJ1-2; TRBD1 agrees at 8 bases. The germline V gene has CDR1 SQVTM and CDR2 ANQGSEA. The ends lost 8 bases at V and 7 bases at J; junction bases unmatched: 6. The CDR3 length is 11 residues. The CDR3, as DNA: TGCAGCCAGGACAGGGATGGTGGCTACACCTTC. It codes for CSQDRDGGYTF.

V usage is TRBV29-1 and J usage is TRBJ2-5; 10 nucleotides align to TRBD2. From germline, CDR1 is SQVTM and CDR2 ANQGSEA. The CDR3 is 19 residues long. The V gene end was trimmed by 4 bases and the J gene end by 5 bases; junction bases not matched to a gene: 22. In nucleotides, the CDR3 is TGCAGCGTTGGGAAACTAGCGGGATCCCTGGGGGGGCGGTTGGAGACCCAGTACTTC. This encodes CSVGKLAGSLGGRLETQYF.